This T cell receptor (beta chain) derives from a study of shared clonotypes between healthy human individuals (dated by TCRdb to 2020 to 2021). For the study in its entirety: A couple of women and three men aged 18 to 49 years were included in the cohort. Per donor, three plates each were used for CD4 naive and CD4 memory, two for CD8 naive, and one for CD8 memory. The study deeply sequenced blood TCR repertoires of about five healthy adults to estimate repertoire size and the extent of clonotype sharing between individuals. To increase sequencing depth and limit assay-specific biases, TCR repertoire library preparation and sequencing were carried out by different laboratories using diverse techniques. Leukapheresis yielded between about 0.9 and 10 billion PBMCs per donor. Overall results and qualifications from the work: Based on pairwise subsampling, the degree of clonotype sharing among donors was expected to be affected by sequencing depth. The small number of donors limited the genetic and exposure-history diversity represented. Incomplete sequencing was indicated by rarefaction of sorted-subset datasets, despite the large sequencing depth. Estimated clonotype richness was generally larger for naive than for memory subsets. When a handful of donors were compared, the shared fraction of clonotypes was about 5% for naive CD4, around 3.5% for naive CD8, 2% to 2.5% for memory CD4, and about 0.36% for memory CD8. Sampling was restricted to blood, and TCR repertoires in tissues likely differ from the TCR repertoires found in blood. Higher generation probabilities were observed for clonotypes shared by all four sorted-subset donors than for non-shared clonotypes.

From a lookup of the germline V gene, CDR1 and CDR2 are SQVTM and ANQGSEA. V is cut back by 2 bases and J by 4 bases, with 8 bases in the junction unmatched. Measured from the cysteine to the phenylalanine, the CDR3 is 15 residues long. Only the CDR3 part of the read is kept: 45 bases, read in frame from the first base. Using the deep immunoSEQ assay, TCR CDR3 regions were amplified from genomic DNA by multiplex PCR. Extracted genomic DNA from each cell subset was distributed evenly across all wells of several immunoSEQ 96-well plates, and each plate was treated as a replicate. For sorted subsets, roughly 0.2 ug genomic DNA, equal to 30,000 to 35,000 T cell genomes, was loaded into each replicate PCR. The purified libraries were quantified using a Qubit 3.0 fluorometer, sized with a Bioanalyzer 2100, and then quantified again using the KAPA Library Quantification kit. Each immunoSEQ 96-well plate was sequenced on its own single-read 150-cycle Illumina NextSeq 550 flow cell. Regarding the original processing steps: Because the immunoSEQ output included only junctional sequences and no quality scores, the filtering could not be the same as the filtering used for full-length reads. Sequences were annotated with PyIR, a Python wrapper for IgBLAST v1.9, using IMGT germline references to assign V/J genes and CDR3. Any read was removed if the V/J assignment was weak (E-value above 1e-6), the CDR3 was missing, or the read contained stop codons, out-of-frame junctions, or ambiguous translated residues. V3J clonotypes were defined by identical inferred V gene, J gene, and CDR3 amino acid sequence. Percentage overlap between repertoires was calculated by dividing the number of shared unique clonotypes by the size of the smaller repertoire. Repertoire richness was assessed with RTK rarefaction, the Chao1 estimator, and Recon v2.1 estimates of unobserved clonotypes. Generation probabilities for all TCRbeta clonotypes obtained by the gDNA method from a few donors were computed using OLGA. TCRdb limited this immuneACCESS table to in-frame rearrangements with V and J called. A share of clones is missing; checked studies link under half to unresolved V genes, and the rest is unexplained. V, J and clone size reflect that table, while D and trimming were determined from the DNA. The sample table contains some 1 million clones; only one count was recorded for about 75% of them. Approximately 1.5% of the sample comes from the top ten.

The donors were healthy, HIV-negative adults with no recently reported acute infections or vaccinations. Only Caucasian adults living in Nashville, Tennessee, USA were represented among the donors. CD4+ T cells were enriched by magnetic negative selection; naive cells were then positively selected on CD45RA, and the negative fraction formed the memory subset. Blood was obtained by leukapheresis, after which PBMCs were separated by Ficoll-Histopaque density gradient centrifugation and cryopreserved in liquid nitrogen vapor phase. Analytical flow cytometry was used to check the purity and quantity of every magnetically sorted T cell population. Genomic DNA was isolated from every sorted fraction and measured by UV absorbance on a Nanodrop 2000c. A remark on this clone: The target of this receptor is not known. Base-call qualities are not available, and no considerably larger clone is one nucleotide away.

This TCR derives from a man aged 18 to 30 in good health. Sequencing was done on a sample of memory CD4+ T cells sorted from blood. The label giving this sample's cell subset or site can be read as: CD45RA-negative fraction. The sequence joins TRBV29-1 to TRBJ2-5, with 9 central nucleotides matching TRBD2. The DNA sequence is given as TGCAGCGTTGAACTCGGGCGGGAGGGTCGAGAGACCCAGTACTTC. Translated, it reads CSVELGREGRETQYF.